These T cell receptor beta chains were read from a single sample in a study of identifying expanded T cells in peripheral blood. Profiled with immunoSEQ multiplex PCR; TCRdb holds only in-frame clones, not every one. The data show about 82,000 clones, roughly 90% seen once. The specimen was blood. The receptors derive from a person aged 18 to 69 in good health. Each CDR3 is given with its conserved first and last residue. D genes are given only for firm matches. Clone size is given for some rows only: seen once, a few or many times, or a class if the clone is expanded.

TRBV11-2	-	-	TRBJ1-1	TGTGCCAGCAGCCCCTCAGTGGCGGAAGCTTTCTTT	CASSPSVAEAFF
TRBV6-7	few	TRBD1	TRBJ1-6	TGTGCCAGCAGTCCCGCTACGGGACAGCCAAAAAATTCACCCCTCCACTTT	CASSPATGQPKNSPLHF
TRBV30	-	-	TRBJ2-2	TGTGCCTGGAGTGTACCATGGGGAACCGGGGAGCTGTTTTTT	CAWSVPWGTGELFF
TRBV30	-	-	TRBJ1-1	TGTGCCTGGAGGTCAGGCATGAACACTGAAGCTTTCTTT	CAWRSGMNTEAFF
TRBV6-5	once	TRBD1	TRBJ1-1	TGTGCCAGCAGTTACGCAGGGGGCGGGGAAGCTTTCTTT	CASSYAGGGEAFF
TRBV2	-	-	TRBJ2-3	TGTGCCAGCAGTGAAACCAGGCTCTACACAGATACGCAGTATTTT	CASSETRLYTDTQYF
TRBV5-1	-	-	TRBJ1-2	TGCGCCAGCAGCCCTCCGACAGGCCTCTACACCTTC	CASSPPTGLYTF
TRBV6-6	-	TRBD2	TRBJ2-1	TGTGCCAGCAGCCAGACTAGCGGCGGGGGCGATGAGCAGTTCTTC	CASSQTSGGGDEQFF
TRBV7-9	-	TRBD1	TRBJ1-2	TGTGCCAGCAGCCAGGGACAGTCGTATGGCTACACCTTC	CASSQGQSYGYTF
TRBV5-1	-	-	TRBJ2-2	TGCGCCAGCAGCTTGGTATCCGGGTCCGGGGAGCTGTTTTTT	CASSLVSGSGELFF
TRBV4-2	-	-	TRBJ2-7	TGTGCCAGCAGCCAAGACACCACATACGAGCAGTACTTC	CASSQDTTYEQYF
TRBV7-9	-	-	TRBJ1-4	TGTGCCAGCAGCCCAAACTCAGGGAGTGAAAAACTGTTTTTT	CASSPNSGSEKLFF
TRBV5-8	-	-	TRBJ1-2	TGTGCCAGCAGCTTGAACGCAGCGGATTTTAACTATGGCTACACCTTC	CASSLNAADFNYGYTF
TRBV18	-	-	TRBJ1-3	TGTGCCAGCTCCCCGGCGGCTGGAAACACCATATATTTT	CASSPAAGNTIYF
TRBV7-9	-	-	TRBJ2-6	TGTGCCAGCAGAACCGGGACTTGGAGCTCTGGGGCCAACGTCCTGACTTTC	CASRTGTWSSGANVLTF
TRBV6-6	-	-	TRBJ2-2	TGTGCCAGCACCCATCGGGGTAGGGACACCGGGGAGCTGTTTTTT	CASTHRGRDTGELFF
TRBV18	-	-	TRBJ2-1	TGTGCCAGCTCACCAGGACAGCTCTCCTACAATGAGCAGTTCTTC	CASSPGQLSYNEQFF
TRBV18	-	-	TRBJ1-5	TGTGCCAGCTCACTAACTAATCAGCCCCAGCATTTT	CASSLTNQPQHF
TRBV7-2	-	-	TRBJ2-4	TGTGCCAGCAGCACCAACACCAGGACAGCCGGAAGGGGAAACATTCAGTACTTC	CASSTNTRTAGRGNIQYF
TRBV18	-	TRBD1	TRBJ1-5	TGTGCCAGCTCATTTGGGACAGGCCGCAATCAGCCCCAGCATTTT	CASSFGTGRNQPQHF
TRBV18	-	-	TRBJ2-5	TGTGCCAGCTCACGGCGGATTCTTGAAGAGACCCAGTACTTC	CASSRRILEETQYF
TRBV6-1	-	TRBD1	TRBJ1-2	TGTGCCAGCAGCCCTGACAGGGTTGAGGGCTACACCTTC	CASSPDRVEGYTF
TRBV18	-	-	TRBJ1-1	TGTGCCAGCTCACCACAGCCGAACAGGGCCACTGAAGCTTTCTTT	CASSPQPNRATEAFF
TRBV5-6	-	-	TRBJ2-5	TGTGCCAGCAGCTTGGGATGGTCGGGGCGGGAGACCCAGTACTTC	CASSLGWSGRETQYF
TRBV2	-	TRBD1	TRBJ1-2	TGTGCCAGCAGTTCGGGACAGCGATACTATGGCTACACCTTC	CASSSGQRYYGYTF
TRBV4-1	few	-	TRBJ1-2	TGCGCCAGCAGCCAAGAGGGACATGGCTACACCTTC	CASSQEGHGYTF
TRBV5-1	-	-	TRBJ2-7	TGCGCCAGCAGCTTGTGGGACAAAAACTCCTACGAGCAGTACTTC	CASSLWDKNSYEQYF
TRBV15	-	TRBD2	TRBJ2-1	TGTGCCACCAGCAGAGGTCTTGGACTAGCGGGAGAATTTGAGCAGTTCTTC	CATSRGLGLAGEFEQFF
TRBV5-1	-	TRBD1	TRBJ1-2	TGCGCCAGCAGCTCCACAGGGGGCCTAGGGGATGGCTACACCTTC	CASSSTGGLGDGYTF
TRBV18	-	-	TRBJ2-2	TGTGCCAGCCCCGACACGTCCGCGAACACCGGGGAGCTGTTTTTT	CASPDTSANTGELFF
TRBV6-6	-	-	TRBJ1-2	TGTGCCAGCAGGGATAGCGGACGGCTCTATGGCTACACCTTC	CASRDSGRLYGYTF
TRBV19	-	TRBD1	TRBJ1-5	TGTGCCAGTAGCGAACAGGGGGCGGATCAGCCCCAGCATTTT	CASSEQGADQPQHF
TRBV11-3	-	TRBD2	TRBJ2-3	TGTGCCAGCAGGCCTAGCGGGAGGGCGGATACGCAGTATTTT	CASRPSGRADTQYF
TRBV28	-	-	TRBJ2-6	TGTGCGGGATCCCGCTCTGGGGCCAACGTCCTGACTTTC	CAGSRSGANVLTF
TRBV7-8	-	-	TRBJ1-2	TGTGCCAGCACCCCCTTGGGCAGGGTGTATGGCTACACCTTC	CASTPLGRVYGYTF
TRBV11-3	once	-	TRBJ1-1	TGTGCCAGCATCCACACCCATTCGAACACTGAAGCTTTCTTT	CASIHTHSNTEAFF
TRBV27	-	-	TRBJ2-4	TGTGCCAGCAGCCCCTTTCGGGCGCCAGCCAAAAACATTCAGTACTTC	CASSPFRAPAKNIQYF
TRBV19	-	-	TRBJ1-2	TGTGCCAGTAGTACATTAACCAGGGGAGGGTATGGCTACACCTTC	CASSTLTRGGYGYTF
TRBV4-3	-	TRBD1	TRBJ1-2	TGCGCCAGCAGCCGGACAGGGGGCGTAGGCTATGGCTACACCTTC	CASSRTGGVGYGYTF
TRBV10-3	-	-	TRBJ1-5	TGTGCCTCCGGGGGAGGGAAGAGCAATCAGCCCCAGCATTTT	CASGGGKSNQPQHF
TRBV5-6	once	-	TRBJ2-7	TGTGCCAGCAGCTCTGGGCGGGGCGAGCAGTACTTC	CASSSGRGEQYF
TRBV27	-	TRBD2	TRBJ2-1	TGTGCCAGCGGGAACAGCGGGGCGATATACAATGAGCAGTTCTTC	CASGNSGAIYNEQFF
TRBV5-1	-	-	TRBJ2-7	TGCGCCAGCAGCTTTTCCCCTACCGGCGAGCAGTACTTC	CASSFSPTGEQYF
TRBV7-2	-	TRBD2	TRBJ2-3	TGTGCCAGCAGCCCTAGCGGGGGCACAGATACGCAGTATTTT	CASSPSGGTDTQYF
TRBV4-2	-	TRBD1	TRBJ2-3	TGTGCCAGCAGCCCTCAGGGGGCAGCGGCGGGAGATACGCAGTATTTT	CASSPQGAAAGDTQYF
TRBV2	once	-	TRBJ1-5	TGTGCCAGCAGTGAGATGTGGCTCCGGAATCAGCCCCAGCATTTT	CASSEMWLRNQPQHF
TRBV29-1	-	-	TRBJ1-2	TGCAGCGTTGCCTCCCAGGCAGGCTACACCTTC	CSVASQAGYTF
TRBV27	-	-	TRBJ2-2	TGTGCCAGCGGTACGGCCCGTGGGAAGCCCGGGGAGCTGTTTTTT	CASGTARGKPGELFF
TRBV7-6	-	-	TRBJ1-2	TGTGCCAGCAGGTCCTCACTGGAGTATGGCTACACCTTC	CASRSSLEYGYTF
TRBV6-1	-	-	TRBJ1-4	TGTGCCAGCAGTCATTTTGGTGGGGTGGAGGAAAAACTGTTTTTT	CASSHFGGVEEKLFF
TRBV27	-	-	TRBJ1-1	TGTGCCAGCAGACGAGGACAAATGAACACTGAAGCTTTCTTT	CASRRGQMNTEAFF
TRBV29-1	-	TRBD2	TRBJ2-3	TGCAGCGTTGAAGGGCGGGGGGCTGGAGATACGCAGTATTTT	CSVEGRGAGDTQYF
TRBV27	-	-	TRBJ1-1	TGTGCCAGCAGTTTATTGACGGGGAACACTGAAGCTTTCTTT	CASSLLTGNTEAFF
TRBV7-8	-	TRBD2	TRBJ2-5	TGTGCCAGCAGCGGGGGACTAGCGGGAGGGTACAAGACCCAGTACTTC	CASSGGLAGGYKTQYF
TRBV27	-	TRBD1	TRBJ1-3	TGTGCCAGCAGTTTATCGGACAGGCACGGAAACACCATATATTTT	CASSLSDRHGNTIYF
TRBV15	once	-	TRBJ1-2	TGTGCCACCAGCATCATCTGGGGGGATTCTGGCTACACCTTC	CATSIIWGDSGYTF